Included here is one T cell receptor (beta chain) sequence, with context. Its cognate antigen is unknown. The whole isolated RNA underwent reverse transcription, so sequencing captured expressed TCRB transcripts. Repertoires were generated with immunoSEQ multiplex PCR, while TCRdb's copy carries only in-frame clones and drops some. The table records about 700,000 clones, around an eighth of them present only once. The data were taken from a study of beta chain features in type 1 diabetes. Broader study findings: HLA effects on TCRB rearrangement stayed unresolved here. Cells with high TCR expression could be over-represented by cDNA sequencing. TCRB CDR3s from Type 1 diabetes patients were moderately but significantly shorter in all four CD4+ subsets. Patients with type 1 diabetes showed fewer VDJ junction insertions and more deletions.

The authors took one heparinised blood draw, averaging about 120 mL, from each donor. V lost 0 bases, J lost 3 bases, and 5 bases lay in between. The CDR3 contains 13 residues. Per the germline V gene, CDR1 is MNHEY and CDR2 is SMNVEV (reference sequence). The chain carries TRBV27 and TRBJ1-1; no definite D call. The sample taken for sequencing was naive CD4+ T cells from blood. The clonotype originates from a man aged 18 to 35 with type 1 diabetes. Here the CDR3 DNA reads TGTGCCAGCAGTTTATCAGGATACACTGAAGCTTTCTTT. It is translated as CASSLSGYTEAFF.